This T cell receptor beta chain was recorded in a study of blood T cell repertoires in COVID-19. Trimming shortened V by 2 bases and J by 4 bases, and 11 bases separated the two germline ends. The germline gives CDR1 MNHNY, CDR2 SVGAGI (reference sequence). CDR3 length: 14 residues. Data came from immunoSEQ multiplex PCR; TCRdb stores just in-frame clones and leaves some out. The data show 250,000 to 300,000 clones, with less than 90% seen just once and 4.6% held by the top ten. The sequence derives from a man aged 55 to 70 who had recovered from COVID-19. The chain recombines TRBV6-6 with TRBJ1-2; the D gene is possibly TRBD1 (6 bases). Sequencing input: peripheral blood. The CDR3 sequence is CASSYAQGAYGYTF. CDR3 DNA sequence: TGTGCCAGCAGTTACGCACAGGGAGCCTATGGCTACACCTTC.